These 13 T cell receptor beta chains originate from one sample sequenced in a study of cytomegalovirus exposure and HLA in healthy donors. Use of 60 Vbeta and 13 Jbeta primers characterized the PCR. The table came from immunoSEQ multiplex PCR; TCRdb's copy has only in-frame clones and leaves some out. The sample comprises roughly 140,000 clones, 70% to 85% of which are singletons, and roughly 9.7% rests with the top ten. Sequencing used PBMCs. All receptors derive from a woman aged 55-75 years in good health and CMV-seropositive.

The chain couples TRBV19 to TRBJ2-2; TRBD1 agrees at 8 bases. The V and J ends lost 4 bases and 6 bases, in that order; junction bases with no gene match: 7. CDR1 and CDR2 from the germline V gene are LNHDA and SQIVND (reference sequence). The CDR3 has 15 amino acids. The CDR3 here is CASSSRTGKAGELFF. CDR3 nucleotide sequence: TGTGCCAGTAGTAGCCGGACAGGGAAAGCCGGGGAGCTGTTTTTT. Full variable domain (missing parts from reference TRBV19 and TRBJ2-2): DGGITQSPKYLFRKEGQNVTLSCEQNLNHDAMYWYRQDPGQGLRLIYYSQIVNDFQKGDIAEGYSVSREKKESFPLTVTSAQKNPTAFYLCASSSRTGKAGELFFGEGSRLTVL.

The chain has TRBV7-8 and TRBJ2-7; 8 nucleotides match TRBD2. Trimming at V came to 4 bases and at J to 2 bases, leaving 7 bases not matched to a gene. Germline CDR1 SGHVS, CDR2 FQNEAQ. This CDR3 has 15 residues. In nucleotides, the CDR3 is TGTGCCAGCAGCTCCGCGCGGGGGGCTACCTACGAGCAGTACTTC. Encoded protein: CASSSARGATYEQYF.

The chain has TRBV2 and TRBJ1-1; 7 nucleotides line up with TRBD1. V lost 0 bases and J lost 3; bases outside the gene matches: 7. This CDR3 has 16 residues. Germline CDR1 is SNHLY and CDR2 is FYNNEI. In nucleotides, the CDR3 is TGTGCCAGCAGTGAAGCGCTTGGCAGGGGGTACACTGAAGCTTTCTTT. Protein sequence: CASSEALGRGYTEAFF.

CDR3 DNA sequence: TGTGCCAGCAGCGGGACAGGGGCCTACAATGAGCAGTTCTTC. It yields the protein CASSGTGAYNEQFF. This chain joins TRBV9 and TRBJ2-1, with 9 bases lining up with TRBD1. This CDR3 contains 14 residues. CDR1 is SGDLS and CDR2 is YYNGEE in the germline V gene. V was pared by 3 bases and J by 2 bases, with 0 bases of the junction left unmatched.

The rearrangement links TRBV19 to TRBJ2-3; 8 bases match TRBD1. Germline V gene data show CDR1 as LNHDA and CDR2 as SQIVND (reference sequence). This CDR3 is built from 16 residues. The junction had 5 bases not matched to a gene; V was cut back by 1 base and J by 2 bases. The CDR3 sequence: CASSIVDRATTDTQYF. The CDR3 DNA reads TGTGCCAGTAGTATAGTGGACAGGGCTACCACAGATACGCAGTATTTT.

In this sample, this clone turned up a few times. The V gene is TRBV19, the J gene TRBJ2-1; TRBD2 agrees at 8 bases. The trim removed 6 bases at V and 8 bases at J, leaving 3 bases unmatched. The germline V gene encodes CDR1 LNHDA and CDR2 SQIVND (reference sequence). The CDR3 sequence is 12 residues long. CDR3 in DNA: TGTGCCAGTAGCCCAGCGGGAGATGAGCAGTTCTTC. Protein product: CASSPAGDEQFF.

The V gene is TRBV2, the J gene TRBJ2-1, with a tentative D call TRBD2 (6 bases). CDR3 length: 15 residues. Per germline, CDR1 SNHLY and CDR2 FYNNEI. The germline V and J ends were trimmed by 1 base and 0 bases, with 7 bases remaining between them. CDR3 in DNA: TGTGCCAGCAGTGAAGACGGGAGCTCCTACAATGAGCAGTTCTTC. This codes for CASSEDGSSYNEQFF.

This clone was observed a single time. The J gene is TRBJ1-2, the V gene TRBV28, with TRBD1 matching 7 bases. This CDR3 has 14 amino acids. Germline V lookup: CDR1 MDHEN, CDR2 SYDVKM. J lost 7 bases, V lost 8 bases, and 13 bases had no gene match. The CDR3 is CASEGERTGLGYTF. CDR3 DNA sequence: TGTGCCAGCGAAGGTGAGCGGACAGGCCTTGGCTACACCTTC.

The CDR3 DNA reads TGCAGCGTTGAAGAAAACAGGGTGGGGGAGACCCAGTACTTC. Encoded protein: CSVEENRVGETQYF. V and J are TRBV29-1 and TRBJ2-5; a weak D match, TRBD1 (6 bases). Germline values: CDR1 SQVTM, CDR2 ANQGSEA. The ends were cut back, 0 bases at V and 5 bases at J, with 13 bases in the middle. The CDR3 sequence is 14 residues long.

The chain employs TRBV7-9 and TRBJ1-1; TRBD1 matches at 9 bases. CDR1 and CDR2 (germline): SEHNR, FQNEAQ (reference sequence). Trimming at V came to 6 bases and at J to 8 bases, leaving 4 bases not matched to a gene. CDR3 size: 12 residues. CDR3 sequence: CASSPGQGEAFF. The CDR3 nucleotides read TGTGCCAGCAGTCCTGGACAGGGGGAAGCTTTCTTT.

The V call is TRBV27, the J call TRBJ1-4; D gene ambiguous. The germline CDR1 and CDR2 sequences are MNHEY and SMNVEV (reference sequence). The V and J ends lost 4 bases and 6 bases respectively, with 6 bases between them. The CDR3 has 12 amino acids. CDR3 bases: TGTGCCAGCAGTTCCTCTGATGAAAAACTGTTTTTT. Protein: CASSSSDEKLFF.

The chain is built from TRBV6-4 and TRBJ2-4; TRBD1 agrees at 8 bases. After removal of 2 bases from V and 0 bases from J, the junction contained 3 bases not matched to a gene. Germline assignment: CDR1 MRHNA and CDR2 SNTAGT. This CDR3 is 16 amino acids long. The CDR3 sequence is CASSDQTGEAKNIQYF. The CDR3 DNA reads TGTGCCAGCAGTGACCAGACAGGGGAAGCCAAAAACATTCAGTACTTC.

This chain uses TRBV7-2 with TRBJ2-1; 7 nucleotides match TRBD2. CDR3 length: 15 residues. Trimming removed 3 bases from V and 5 bases from J; junction bases left unmatched: 7. CDR1 is SGHTA and CDR2 is FQGNSA in the germline V gene. The CDR3 region is CASSLELALNNEQFF. CDR3 coding DNA: TGTGCCAGCAGCTTGGAACTAGCGCTAAACAATGAGCAGTTCTTC.